This T cell receptor beta chain was obtained from a study of shared clonotypes between healthy human individuals. Only in-frame clones appear in the TCRdb table, and some are missing; sequencing was by immunoSEQ multiplex PCR. The sample lists over 400,000 clones, about 96% occurring once. The germline V gene has CDR1 SGHVS and CDR2 FQNEAQ. V lost 2 bases and J 8 bases, leaving 15 bases between the germline ends. The CDR3 runs to 14 residues. Sequencing was done on a sample of naive CD4+ T cells sorted from blood. Noted subset: CD45RA+ positively selected. The rearrangement links TRBV7-8 to TRBJ1-2, with D possibly matching TRBD1 (5 bases). The source of this sequence is a woman under 40 in good health. The DNA for the CDR3 is TGTGCCAGCAGCTTACTTTCAGGGCGGGGAGGCTACACCTTC. Translated, it gives CASSLLSGRGGYTF.